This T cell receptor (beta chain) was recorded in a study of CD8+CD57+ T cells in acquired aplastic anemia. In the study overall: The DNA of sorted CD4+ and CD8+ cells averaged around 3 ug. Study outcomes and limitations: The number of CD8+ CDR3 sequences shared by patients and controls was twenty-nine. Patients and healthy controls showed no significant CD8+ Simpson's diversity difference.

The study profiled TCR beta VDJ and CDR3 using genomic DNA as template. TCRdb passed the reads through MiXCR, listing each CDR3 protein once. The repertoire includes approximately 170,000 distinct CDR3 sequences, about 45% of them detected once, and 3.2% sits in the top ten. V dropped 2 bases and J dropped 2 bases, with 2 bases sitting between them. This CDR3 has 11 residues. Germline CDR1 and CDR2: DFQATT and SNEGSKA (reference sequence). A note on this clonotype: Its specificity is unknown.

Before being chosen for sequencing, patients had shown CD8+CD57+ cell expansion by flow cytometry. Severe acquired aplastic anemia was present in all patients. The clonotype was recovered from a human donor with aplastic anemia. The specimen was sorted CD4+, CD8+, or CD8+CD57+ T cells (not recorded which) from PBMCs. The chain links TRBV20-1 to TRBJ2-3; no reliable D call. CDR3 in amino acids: CSARITDTQYF. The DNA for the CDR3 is TGCAGTGCTAGAATCACAGATACGCAGTATTTT.